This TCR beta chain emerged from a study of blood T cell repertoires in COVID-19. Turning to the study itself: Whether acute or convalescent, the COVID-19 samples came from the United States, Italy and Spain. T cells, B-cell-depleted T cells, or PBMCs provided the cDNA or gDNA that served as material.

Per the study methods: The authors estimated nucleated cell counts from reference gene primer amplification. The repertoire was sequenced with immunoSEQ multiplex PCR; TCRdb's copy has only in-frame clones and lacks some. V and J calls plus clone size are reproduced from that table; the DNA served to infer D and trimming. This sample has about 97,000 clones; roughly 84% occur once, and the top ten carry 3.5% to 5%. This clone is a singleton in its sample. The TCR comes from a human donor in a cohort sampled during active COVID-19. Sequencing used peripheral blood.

The CDR3 DNA sequence: TGTGCCACCAGTGCCAAGGGGCTAACCACAGATACGCAGTATTTT. Amino acids: CATSAKGLTTDTQYF. V gene TRBV24-1 combines with J gene TRBJ2-3; TRBD1 is a possible D gene (5 bases). This CDR3 is 15 amino acids long. The germline gives CDR1 KGHDR, CDR2 SFDVKD. Deletions cut 5 bases from V and 2 bases from J, with 13 bases between.